This record looks at one TCR beta chain sequence and its context. Its antigen remains unknown. The V segment lost 0 bases and the J segment 3 bases; nucleotides outside the gene matches: 12. The CDR3 has 18 residues. Looked up from germline, CDR1 is SGHTS and CDR2 is YDEGEE. The data are from a study of cytomegalovirus exposure and HLA in healthy donors. Study findings and constraints: What a later analysis showed was that several of the most significant clusters appeared linked to common viral pathogens.

Primers included in the PCR were 60 Vbeta and 13 Jbeta primers. Clones were sequenced by immunoSEQ multiplex PCR, and TCRdb holds only the in-frame ones, with some missing. The sample has some 130,000 clones; less than 80% are singletons. The receptor comes from a man aged 35 to 55 in good health and CMV-seropositive. V is TRBV5-8 and J is TRBJ2-5; 9 nucleotides match TRBD2. The sample comprised PBMCs. This CDR3 reads CASSLAGGLAGRKETQYF. DNA for the CDR3: TGTGCCAGCAGCTTGGCGGGGGGGCTAGCGGGAAGGAAAGAGACCCAGTACTTC.